Following are 19 T cell receptor beta chains from one sample sequenced in a study of T-cell memory formation after mild COVID-19. TCRdb fed the 5' RACE reads into MiXCR, producing one record per CDR3 protein. The repertoire consists of a few hundred thousand distinct CDR3 sequences, with 25% to 30% occurring once and the leading ten covering roughly 13%. Sequencing input: PBMCs or a T cell subset sorted from them (not recorded which). The origin of the receptors is an adult woman who had mild COVID-19 (a few samples of this study predate the infection). Cell type and time point are not known.

The table lists this clonotype with many counts. The rearrangement joins TRBV12-3 or TRBV12-4 to TRBJ1-5; D is uncertain. The length of the CDR3 is 14 residues. V dropped 5 bases and J dropped 4 bases, with 12 bases sitting between them. In nucleotides, the CDR3 is TGTGCCAGCAGTCCGCAGGACGGGAATCAGCCCCAGCATTTT. It is translated as CASSPQDGNQPQHF.

This chain uses TRBV18 with TRBJ2-1; 13 nucleotides agree with TRBD2. CDR1 is KGHSH and CDR2 is LQKENI in the germline V gene. The CDR3 covers 15 residues. Trimming took 4 bases from V and 8 from J; bases not matched to a gene: 5. For the CDR3, the DNA is TGTGCCAGCTCACTACTAGCGGGAGGGCCCGATGAGCAGTTCTTC. Its translation: CASSLLAGGPDEQFF.

This clonotype appeared a few times. The chain has TRBV12-3 or TRBV12-4 and TRBJ2-3; D is ambiguous. The ends were cut back, 3 bases at V and 0 bases at J, with 10 bases in the middle. The CDR3 runs to 15 residues. The CDR3 coding sequence is TGTGCCAGCAGTTTCGGGCCCGCTAGCACAGATACGCAGTATTTT. Its translation: CASSFGPASTDTQYF.

The chain links TRBV7-8 to TRBJ2-3; the D gene is possibly TRBD2 (5 bases). Looked up from germline, CDR1 is SGHVS and CDR2 is FQNEAQ. The CDR3 runs 15 residues. V lost 4 bases and J lost 0, with 11 bases in between. DNA of the CDR3: TGTGCCAGCAGCTCGGGGAGCAAGAGCACAGATACGCAGTATTTT. This sequence encodes CASSSGSKSTDTQYF.

This clonotype was detected once. J is TRBJ1-3 and V is TRBV6-5; TRBD1 is a possible D gene (5 bases). Trimming removed 5 bases from V and 4 bases from J, with 18 bases in between. The CDR3 consists of 16 residues. Germline V gene data show CDR1 as MNHEY and CDR2 as SVGAGI. The CDR3 DNA is TGTGCCAGCAGTAACTTCAGACCGGGACCGGGAAACACCATATATTTT. This translates into CASSNFRPGPGNTIYF.

In its sample, this clonotype was seen a few times. This sequence joins TRBV12-3 or TRBV12-4 and TRBJ1-2, with D perhaps TRBD1 (5 bases). The CDR3 runs to 15 residues. The V gene lost 6 bases and the J gene lost 1 base, with 15 bases spanning the gap. The CDR3 reads CASSLGGESNYGYTF. In nucleotides, the CDR3 is TGTGCCAGCAGCTTGGGGGGGGAAAGTAACTATGGCTACACCTTC.

In this sample, this clonotype turned up a few times. The rearrangement links TRBV18 to TRBJ2-7, with 11 bases that match TRBD2. Germline CDR1 and CDR2: KGHSH and LQKENI. Unmatched junction bases numbered 8, after V lost 6 bases and J lost 1 base. The CDR3 has 16 amino acids. The CDR3 bases are TGTGCCAGCTCCGTAGGTGGGACTAGCGGATCCTACGAGCAGTACTTC. It yields the protein CASSVGGTSGSYEQYF.

This clonotype has only a few counts. The CDR3: CASSPLSGSNEQYF. The CDR3 coding sequence is TGTGCCAGCAGCCCGCTTTCTGGGAGCAACGAGCAGTACTTC. V and J are TRBV12-3 or TRBV12-4 and TRBJ2-7, with D possibly matching TRBD2 (5 bases). There are 14 residues in the CDR3. Deletions cut 6 bases from V and 5 bases from J, with 17 bases between.

This clonotype was observed once. The chain joins TRBV12-3 or TRBV12-4 to TRBJ1-2; no reliable D call. This CDR3 region has 13 residues. V was pared by 6 bases and J by 6 bases, with 14 bases between. The CDR3 coding sequence is TGTGCCAGCAGACCCCCGACCCCCCATGGCTACACCTTC. It specifies CASRPPTPHGYTF.

The gene calls are TRBV19 and TRBJ2-7; 7 bases are a match to TRBD1. Per germline, CDR1 LNHDA and CDR2 SQIVND (reference sequence). V was pared by 3 bases and J by 3 bases, with 5 bases of the junction left unmatched. The CDR3 has 14 residues. CDR3: CASSIGDSHYEQYF. The CDR3 DNA reads TGTGCCAGTAGTATTGGGGACAGTCACTACGAGCAGTACTTC. Using reference TRBV19 and TRBJ2-7 for the parts outside the CDR3, the full variable domain is DGGITQSPKYLFRKEGQNVTLSCEQNLNHDAMYWYRQDPGQGLRLIYYSQIVNDFQKGDIAEGYSVSREKKESFPLTVTSAQKNPTAFYLCASSIGDSHYEQYFGPGTRLTVT.

There are a few counts of this clonotype. The chain joins TRBV12-3 or TRBV12-4 to TRBJ2-3; the D is unclear. V lost 3 bases and J 6 bases, leaving 13 bases between the germline ends. The CDR3 spans 14 residues. The CDR3: CASSFEVTGDTQYF. DNA for the CDR3: TGTGCCAGCAGTTTCGAGGTAACCGGGGATACGCAGTATTTT.

V and J are TRBV19 and TRBJ2-2; D is ambiguous. V was clipped by 7 bases and J by 2 bases, with 17 bases between them. The CDR3 has 16 amino acids. Germline V gene lookup returns CDR1 LNHDA and CDR2 SQIVND (reference sequence). The CDR3 DNA reads as TGTGCCAGTAAGTCCACGGGCACGATCAACACCGGGGAGCTGTTTTTT. Translation: CASKSTGTINTGELFF.

The chain couples TRBV3-1 to TRBJ2-3, with 7 positions matching TRBD2. The CDR3 spans 14 residues. V was pared by 8 bases and J by 4 bases, with 9 bases of the junction left unmatched. In germline, CDR1 is LGHDT, CDR2 YNNKEL (reference sequence). CDR3 bases: TGTGCCAGCGGCAGACTAGCTGAGGCAGATACGCAGTATTTT. Encoded protein: CASGRLAEADTQYF.

This clonotype was found a few times. The rearrangement uses TRBV20-1 and TRBJ2-6; 11 positions match TRBD1. This CDR3 comprises 17 residues. V lost 7 bases, J lost 0 bases, and 8 bases stayed unmatched. CDR1 is DFQATT, CDR2 SNEGSKA, per germline (reference sequence). This CDR3 reads CSVPGTGGYSGANVLTF. The CDR3 region has the DNA TGCAGTGTCCCCGGGACAGGGGGTTACTCTGGGGCCAACGTCCTGACTTTC.

V gene TRBV30 combines with J gene TRBJ2-5; D possibly uses TRBD1 or TRBD2 (6 bases each). Germline V gives CDR1 GTSNPN, CDR2 SVGIG (reference sequence). CDR3 size: 14 residues. V was pared by 2 bases and J by 5 bases, with 15 bases between. CDR3 sequence (DNA): TGTGCCTGGAGTCCCCACAGGGAGGTGGAGACCCAGTACTTC. Its protein is CAWSPHREVETQYF.

This clonotype was picked up a small number of times. J is TRBJ2-1 and V is TRBV24-1; TRBD2 matches at 7 bases. V was pared by 3 bases and J by 6 bases, with 10 bases of the junction left unmatched. Germline CDR1 is KGHDR and CDR2 is SFDVKD. The CDR3 is 16 residues long. CDR3 amino acids: CATSDPTSPAANEQFF. The CDR3 DNA follows: TGTGCCACCAGTGATCCGACTAGCCCCGCCGCCAATGAGCAGTTCTTC.

A word on this clonotype: This may come from a read error, since a much larger clone is one base off. This chain links TRBV5-4 with TRBJ2-7; 7 nucleotides agree with TRBD1. This CDR3 spans 14 amino acids. The germline V gene has CDR1 SGHNT and CDR2 YYREEE (reference sequence). V gave up 3 bases and J gave up 0 bases; unmatched junction bases: 3. The CDR3 loop is CASSSGQSSYEQYF. CDR3 nucleotides: TGTGCCAGCAGCTCGGGACAGAGCTCCTACGAGCAGTACTTC.

This clonotype turned up a few times. This chain joins TRBV30 and TRBJ1-3; no firm D call. CDR3 length: 13 amino acids. V was pared by 2 bases and J by 1 base, with 6 bases between. Germline V CDR1 and CDR2: GTSNPN, SVGIG (reference sequence). DNA of the CDR3: TGTGCCTGGAGTTGGGATTCTGGAAACACCATATATTTT. Residues: CAWSWDSGNTIYF.

The V gene is TRBV4-3, the J gene TRBJ2-1; 7 bases fit TRBD2. This CDR3 has 16 residues. Trimming removed 0 bases from V and 0 bases from J; junction bases left unmatched: 2. The germline gives CDR1 LGHNA, CDR2 YSLEER. The CDR3 coding sequence is TGCGCCAGCAGCCAAGACTCTAGCGGCTCCTACAATGAGCAGTTCTTC. This sequence encodes CASSQDSSGSYNEQFF.